The rows below give T cell receptor beta chains drawn from one sample of a study of Ad26.COV2.S vaccination and SARS-CoV-2 variants. Sequencing was performed with immunoSEQ multiplex PCR; in TCRdb, only in-frame clones are kept and a portion is missing. In the table there are hundreds of thousands of clones, 70% to 90% of which are singletons. The sample was peripheral blood, taken in a trial of Ad26.COV2.S vaccine versus placebo. These receptors all come from a person aged 18-60 years who received the Ad26.COV2.S COVID-19 vaccine or a placebo. Both conserved end residues are part of each CDR3. D genes are given only for firm matches. Size is omitted from some rows. Given values are once, few, many or a class for expanded clones.

abundance	d_gene	v_gene	j_gene	CDR3nt	CDR3aa
.	.	TRBV5-1	TRBJ2-5	TGCGCCAGCAGCTTGGAAGGGGAGAGGACCCAGTACTTC	CASSLEGERTQYF
once	TRBD2	TRBV5-1	TRBJ2-3	TGCGCCAGCAGCTTGGACCGGGGGGGCCCCGCGATCACAGATACGCAGTATTTT	CASSLDRGGPAITDTQYF
.	.	TRBV2	TRBJ1-4	TGTGCCAGCACCAACCCGGGAGTAATTCTGTTTTTT	CASTNPGVILFF
.	.	TRBV11-2	TRBJ2-7	TGTGCCAGCAGCCCTAGAAACGGCTACGAGCAGTACTTC	CASSPRNGYEQYF
.	TRBD2	TRBV2	TRBJ2-7	TGTGCCAGCGCTGCCCTAGCGGGGTTCTACGAGCAGTACTTC	CASAALAGFYEQYF
.	TRBD2	TRBV18	TRBJ2-1	TGTGCCAGCTCACCAGCTAGCGGGTCACGGGATGAGCAGTTCTTC	CASSPASGSRDEQFF
few	.	TRBV6-2/TRBV6-3	TRBJ2-5	TGTGCCAGCAGTTACGGGGAGACCCAGTACTTC	CASSYGETQYF
.	.	TRBV4-2	TRBJ1-2	TGTGCCAGCAGCCAAGATGTTAGGGGAGGCGCTAACTATGGCTACACCTTC	CASSQDVRGGANYGYTF
.	.	TRBV30	TRBJ1-1	TGTGCCACCTCGGGGGGCACTGAAGCTTTCTTT	CATSGGTEAFF
.	.	TRBV6-5	TRBJ1-3	TGTGCCAGCAGTAATCCTAGCTCTGGAAACACCATATATTTT	CASSNPSSGNTIYF
.	TRBD2	TRBV7-9	TRBJ2-7	TGTGCCAGCAGCTTAACCCCACGCCCCAGCGGGGTAAACTACGAGCAGTACTTC	CASSLTPRPSGVNYEQYF
once	.	TRBV5-1	TRBJ2-2	TGCGCCAGCAGCTTGGTTCCAGTTAGCACCGGGGAGCTGTTTTTT	CASSLVPVSTGELFF
.	TRBD1	TRBV7-2	TRBJ2-5	TGTGCCAGCAGCTCGGGACAGGGGCGGGAGACCCAGTACTTC	CASSSGQGRETQYF
.	TRBD1	TRBV5-4	TRBJ2-2	TGTGCCAGCAGCTTGTCAGGGGGATACACCGGGGAGCTGTTTTTT	CASSLSGGYTGELFF
.	TRBD1	TRBV5-1	TRBJ2-1	TGCGCCAGCAGCTTGGGTGGACAGGGGGTCAATGAGCAGTTCTTC	CASSLGGQGVNEQFF
.	.	TRBV13	TRBJ1-4	TGTGCCAGCAGTTCGGCCCTCACAGGCAAAAATGAAAAACTGTTTTTT	CASSSALTGKNEKLFF
.	.	TRBV5-6	TRBJ1-5	TGTGCCAGCAGCCAAATGGGGGGGGGCGGCAATCAGCCCCAGCATTTT	CASSQMGGGGNQPQHF
.	TRBD2	TRBV15	TRBJ2-1	TGTGCCACCAGCAGAGAGAGGGCCGGACTAGCGGGAGGCTACAATGAGCAGTTCTTC	CATSRERAGLAGGYNEQFF
few	.	TRBV6-6	TRBJ1-2	TGTGCCACCACGAACTATGGCTACACCTTC	CATTNYGYTF
.	.	TRBV11-2	TRBJ2-5	TGTGCCAGCAGCTTAGATCTCCGCTCAGAGACCCAGTACTTC	CASSLDLRSETQYF